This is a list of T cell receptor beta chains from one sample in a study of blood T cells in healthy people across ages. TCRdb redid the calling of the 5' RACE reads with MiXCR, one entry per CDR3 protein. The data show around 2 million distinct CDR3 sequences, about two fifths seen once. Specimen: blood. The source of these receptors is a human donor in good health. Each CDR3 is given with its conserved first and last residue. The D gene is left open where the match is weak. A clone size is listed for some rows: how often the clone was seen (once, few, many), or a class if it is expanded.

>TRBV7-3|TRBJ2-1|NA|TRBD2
TGTGCCAGCAGTCTAGCGGGGGGTTCTAATAATAAGCAGTTCTTC
CASSLAGGSNNKQFF
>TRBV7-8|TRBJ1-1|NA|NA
TGTGCCAGCAGCCGAATGGGAGACACTGAAGCTTTCTTT
CASSRMGDTEAFF
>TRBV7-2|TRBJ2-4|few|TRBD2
TGTGCCAGCAGCTTAGTAGCGACTAGCGGGGGGGAAAACATTCAGTACTTC
CASSLVATSGGENIQYF
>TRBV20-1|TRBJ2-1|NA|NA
TGCAGTGCTCCAAGCACTGGATACAATGAGCAGTTCTTC
CSAPSTGYNEQFF
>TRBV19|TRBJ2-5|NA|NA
TGTGCCACCCCAGGGGAGGGCCCCAATGAGCAGTACTTC
CATPGEGPNEQYF
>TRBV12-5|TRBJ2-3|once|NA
TGTGCTAGTGCTACCTGGGGGGCAGATACGCAGTATTTT
CASATWGADTQYF
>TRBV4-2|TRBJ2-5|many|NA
TGTGCCAGCAGCCAAGATCCGCCGGCAGCACAAGAGACCCAGTACTTC
CASSQDPPAAQETQYF
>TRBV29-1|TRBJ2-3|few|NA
TGCAGCGTTGAAAGGAGTGGCACAGATACGCAGTATTTT
CSVERSGTDTQYF
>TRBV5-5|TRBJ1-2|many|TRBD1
TGTGCCAGCAGCTTGGGACAGGGAACCCTTAACTATGGCTACACCTTC
CASSLGQGTLNYGYTF
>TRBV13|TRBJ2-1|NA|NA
TGTGCCAGCAGCCGGCGTCTCAGGGACAATGAGCAGTTCTTC
CASSRRLRDNEQFF
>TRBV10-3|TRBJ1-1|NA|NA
TGTGCCATCAGTGAGTTAGAAGGGGTTGAAGCTTTCTTT
CAISELEGVEAFF
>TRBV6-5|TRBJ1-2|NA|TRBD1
TGTGCCAGCAGTCAGGACAGGGGGCAGAATGGCTACACCTTC
CASSQDRGQNGYTF
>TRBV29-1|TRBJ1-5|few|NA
TGCAGCGTCGGGGGAGCGATGGATAGCAATCAGCCCCAGCATTTT
CSVGGAMDSNQPQHF
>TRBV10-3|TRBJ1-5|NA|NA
TGTGCCATCAGTGGAGGGGCGGCTCAGCCCCAGCATTTT
CAISGGAAQPQHF
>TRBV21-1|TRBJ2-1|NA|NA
TGTGCCAGCAGCTTTCGCCCCAGGACAGGCGGCGGCCTTGGCTTCAATGAGCAGTTCTTC
CASSFRPRTGGGLGFNEQFF
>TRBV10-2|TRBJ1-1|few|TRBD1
TGCGCCAGCAGTGTTGGGCCTTTAGGACAGGTTGAAGCTTTCTTT
CASSVGPLGQVEAFF
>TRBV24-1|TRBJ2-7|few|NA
TGTGCCACCAGTGATGCCTCCCACGAGCAGTACTTC
CATSDASHEQYF
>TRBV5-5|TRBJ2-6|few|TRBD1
TGTGCCAGCAGCTTTTCGGGACAGTCGATCTCTGGGGCCAACGTCCTGACTTTC
CASSFSGQSISGANVLTF
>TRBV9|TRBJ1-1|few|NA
TGTGCCAGCAGCGTAGAAGGGGCAGGTGGGGCTTTCTTT
CASSVEGAGGAFF
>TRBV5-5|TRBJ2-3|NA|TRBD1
TGTGCCAGCAGCCTGACAGGGGTTGAGGGCACAGATACGCAGTATTTT
CASSLTGVEGTDTQYF
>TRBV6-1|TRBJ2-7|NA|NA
TGTGCCAGCAGTGAAGGTATCAGCTCCTACGAACAGTACTTC
CASSEGISSYEQYF
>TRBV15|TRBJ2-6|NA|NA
TGTGCCACCAGCCTGGACACATCTGGGGCCAACGTCCGGACTTTC
CATSLDTSGANVRTF
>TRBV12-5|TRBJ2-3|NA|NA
TGTGCTAGTGGTTTTGGAGCCGGGGACACGGATACGCAGTATTTT
CASGFGAGDTDTQYF
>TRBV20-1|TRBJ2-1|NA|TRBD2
TGCAGTGCTAGAGTTCCGACTAGCACCGATGAGCAGTTCTTC
CSARVPTSTDEQFF
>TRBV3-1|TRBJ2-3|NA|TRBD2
TGTGCCAGCAGTCCCTATAGGCGGGGGAGCACAGATACGCAGTATTTT
CASSPYRRGSTDTQYF
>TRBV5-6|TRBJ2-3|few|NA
TGTGCCAGCAGCTTGGAACAGGGCGGTGTTGCAGATACGCAGTATTTT
CASSLEQGGVADTQYF
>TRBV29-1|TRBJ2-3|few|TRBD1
TGCAGCGTTGAGGCCACAGGGGCAGATACGCAGTATTTT
CSVEATGADTQYF
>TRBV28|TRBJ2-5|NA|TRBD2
TGTGCCAGCAGTACCTCCCGCGGGGGAAAACAAGAGACCCAGTACTTC
CASSTSRGGKQETQYF
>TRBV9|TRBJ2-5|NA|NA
TGTGCCAGCAGCGTAATGAGTAGAGAGACCCAGTACTTC
CASSVMSRETQYF
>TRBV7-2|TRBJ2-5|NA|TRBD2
TGTGCCAGCAGCTCGACCTGGACTAGCCGAGAGACCCAGTACTTC
CASSSTWTSRETQYF
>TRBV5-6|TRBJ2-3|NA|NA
TGTGCCAGCACCCGAAGCCGACTAGGAGGCACAGATACGCAGTATTTT
CASTRSRLGGTDTQYF